A single sample is the source of the 30 T cell receptor beta chains below, sequenced in a study of Ad26.COV2.S vaccination and SARS-CoV-2 variants. Stated treatment: 19 received Ad26.COV2.S at low or high dose, single or two shots; 5 received placebo; per-sample allocation not given. All samples were drawn on day 63, counting from the first vaccine or placebo injection. This table comes from immunoSEQ multiplex PCR, and its TCRdb copy is limited to in-frame clones, with some not included. Of 350,000 to 500,000 clones in the sample, around 89% are singletons; the top ten hold about 3.5%. Sequencing was performed on peripheral blood, taken in a trial of Ad26.COV2.S vaccine versus placebo. These TCRs come from a person between 18 and 65 years old who received the Ad26.COV2.S COVID-19 vaccine or a placebo.

The V call is TRBV4-2, the J call TRBJ1-2, with D perhaps TRBD1 (5 bases). The CDR3 loop spans 13 amino acids. CDR1 LGHNA and CDR2 YNFKEQ come from the germline V gene. V lost 1 base, J lost 6 bases, and 9 bases lay in between. The CDR3 coding sequence is TGTGCCAGCAGCCAAGTAGGAGGGGATGGCTACACCTTC. It encodes CASSQVGGDGYTF.

The chain links TRBV5-1 to TRBJ2-2; D is unclear. The CDR3 length is 13 residues. The V and J ends lost 2 bases and 7 bases respectively, with 9 bases between them. Looked up from germline, CDR1 is SGHRS and CDR2 is YFSETQ. The CDR3 DNA sequence: TGCGCCAGCAGCTTCCTAGTTGGCGGGGAGCTGTTTTTT. This codes for CASSFLVGGELFF. The variable domain in full, with the rest retrieved from reference TRBV5-1 and TRBJ2-2, is KAGVTQTPRYLIKTRGQQVTLSCSPISGHRSVSWYQQTPGQGLQFLFEYFSETQRNKGNFPGRFSGRQFSNSRSEMNVSTLELGDSALYLCASSFLVGGELFFGEGSRLTVL.

The chain is built from TRBV3-1 (or the pseudogene TRBV3-2) and TRBJ2-1, with a possible D match to TRBD2 (6 bases). The CDR3 length is 16 residues. Deletions cut 0 bases from V and 9 bases from J, with 18 bases between. CDR1 and CDR2 from the germline V gene are LGHDT and YNNKEL (reference sequence). CDR3 DNA sequence: TGTGCCAGCAGCCAAGATAAGGCGACTAGACTGAGTGAGCAGTTCTTC. Its protein is CASSQDKATRLSEQFF.

The rearrangement joins TRBV6-5 to TRBJ2-1; no clear D. Deletions cut 8 bases from V and 9 bases from J, with 14 bases between. The CDR3 consists of 12 residues. Looked up from germline, CDR1 is MNHEY and CDR2 is SVGAGI. CDR3 bases: TGTGCCAGCTCTCGTGGGAAGAGTGAGCAGTTCTTC. Protein: CASSRGKSEQFF.

The J gene is TRBJ2-3, the V gene TRBV2; 9 bases align to TRBD2. Germline CDR1 is SNHLY and CDR2 is FYNNEI. The trim removed 6 bases at V and 6 bases at J, leaving 10 bases unmatched. The CDR3 spans 15 residues. DNA of the CDR3: TGTGCCAGCAGGAGATTAGCGGGGGCTGGGGATACGCAGTATTTT. Translating gives CASRRLAGAGDTQYF.

There are many counts of this clone. This chain connects TRBV3-1 (or the pseudogene TRBV3-2) to TRBJ1-2; D may be TRBD1 (5 bases). This CDR3 is 15 amino acids long. V lost 1 base, J lost 6 bases, and 15 bases lay in between. Germline V gives CDR1 LGHDT, CDR2 YNNKEL (reference sequence). CDR3 residues: CASSQGLGARDGYTF. The CDR3 coding sequence is TGTGCCAGCAGCCAAGGCCTCGGGGCTCGGGATGGCTACACCTTC.

The rearrangement joins TRBV2 to TRBJ2-6; tentatively, D is TRBD1 (5 bases). Trimming shortened V by 5 bases and J by 1 base, and 12 bases separated the two germline ends. The CDR3 has 16 amino acids. Germline loops: CDR1 SNHLY, CDR2 FYNNEI. The CDR3 DNA reads TGTGCCAGCAGTCCTACCAAGGGGTCTGGGGCCAACGTCCTGACTTTC. It translates to CASSPTKGSGANVLTF.

The chain has TRBV5-6 and TRBJ2-6; D remains ambiguous. The CDR3 contains 14 residues. CDR1 and CDR2 (germline): SGHDT, YYEEEE. Between the trimmed V and J ends, which lost 5 bases and 0 bases, there was a span of 6 bases. The CDR3 loop reads CASRGFSGANVLTF. The CDR3 DNA reads as TGTGCCAGCAGGGGATTCTCTGGGGCCAACGTCCTGACTTTC.

The chain uses TRBV19 and TRBJ1-1, with a possible D match to TRBD1 (6 bases). Germline CDR1 is LNHDA and CDR2 is SQIVND (reference sequence). Trimming shortened V by 6 bases and J by 0 bases, and 11 bases separated the two germline ends. The CDR3 length is 14 residues. CDR3 sequence reads: CASRAGAVNTEAFF. The CDR3 DNA reads as TGTGCCAGTAGGGCAGGGGCGGTGAACACTGAAGCTTTCTTT.

CDR3 in amino acids: CASSPEGEAFF. The DNA of the CDR3 is TGTGCCAGCAGTCCGGAGGGTGAAGCTTTCTTT. V is TRBV28 and J is TRBJ1-1; D uncertain. CDR3 size: 11 residues. Trimming shortened V by 5 bases and J by 7 bases, and 8 bases separated the two germline ends. Germline V gene data show CDR1 as MDHEN and CDR2 as SYDVKM.

The CDR3 is CASSSTDRSYEQYF. The CDR3 region has the DNA TGCGCCAGCAGCTCTACGGACCGCTCCTACGAGCAGTACTTC. The V and J genes are TRBV5-1 and TRBJ2-7, with unresolved D. This CDR3 region has 14 residues. Germline CDR1 and CDR2: SGHRS and YFSETQ. V lost 3 bases, J lost 0 bases, and 10 bases lay in between.

The rearrangement uses TRBV6-5 and TRBJ1-2; D is uncertain. Looked up from germline, CDR1 is MNHEY and CDR2 is SVGAGI. The CDR3 covers 14 residues. Trimming cost V 7 bases and J 12 bases, with 24 bases left between them. The CDR3 region is CASISPGTSEKHTF. The CDR3 nucleotides read TGTGCCAGCATTTCACCGGGAACTAGTGAAAAGCACACCTTC.

The chain links TRBV28 to TRBJ2-2, with 9 bases aligning to TRBD2. The germline V gene has CDR1 MDHEN and CDR2 SYDVKM. Trimming cost V 0 bases and J 5 bases; bases outside gene matches: 13. This CDR3 has 19 residues. CDR3 bases: TGTGCCAGCAGTTTATGGGGACTAGCCAAACGCGGGGGGACCGGGGAGCTGTTTTTT. It translates to CASSLWGLAKRGGTGELFF.

This chain connects TRBV6-2 or TRBV6-3 to TRBJ1-2; D might be TRBD1 (6 bases). Germline CDR1 and CDR2: MNHEY and SVGEGT. The ends were cut back, 4 bases at V and 6 bases at J, with 15 bases in the middle. The CDR3 is 14 residues long. CDR3 sequence reads: CASSFGTPRHGYTF. CDR3 DNA: TGTGCCAGCAGTTTCGGGACACCGCGACATGGCTACACCTTC.

V and J are TRBV5-4 and TRBJ2-3, with 7 bases matching TRBD1. Trimming took 1 base from V and 0 from J; bases not matched to a gene: 2. The CDR3 covers 15 residues. CDR1 is SGHNT, CDR2 YYREEE, per germline (reference sequence). For the CDR3, the DNA is TGTGCCAGCAGCTTGAGACAGGGAAGCACAGATACGCAGTATTTT. The encoded protein is CASSLRQGSTDTQYF.

This clone was seen once. The chain links TRBV28 to TRBJ1-2; 8 nucleotides line up with TRBD1. The CDR3 consists of 18 residues. Germline CDR1 and CDR2: MDHEN and SYDVKM. V was clipped by 0 bases and J by 5 bases; unmatched bases: 14. DNA for the CDR3: TGTGCCAGCAGTTTATGGGACAGGGTTTACCCGGACGAGTATGGCTACACCTTC. It yields the protein CASSLWDRVYPDEYGYTF.

The rearrangement links TRBV4-3 to TRBJ2-7; D is unclear. CDR1 and CDR2 from the germline V gene are LGHNA and YSLEER. The CDR3 has 16 residues. V was pared by 0 bases and J by 3 bases, with 15 bases between. CDR3 amino acids: CASSQDRQAKYYEQYF. DNA of the CDR3: TGCGCCAGCAGCCAAGATCGCCAGGCGAAATACTACGAGCAGTACTTC.

This clone was counted a single time. This chain connects TRBV11-2 to TRBJ1-5; TRBD1 aligns across 9 bases. CDR3 length: 15 amino acids. CDR1 and CDR2 (germline): SGHAT, FQNNGV. The junction had 4 bases not matched to a gene; V was cut back by 5 bases and J by 2 bases. The CDR3 DNA follows: TGTGCCAGCAGCCAGGACAGGGGAGGCAATCAGCCCCAGCATTTT. This sequence encodes CASSQDRGGNQPQHF.

This clone was observed a few times. The CDR3 loop is CASSLSRGQGWKDTQYF. For the CDR3, the DNA is TGTGCCAGCAGTTTAAGTCGAGGGCAGGGTTGGAAAGATACGCAGTATTTT. This rearrangement joins TRBV27 to TRBJ2-3; D may correspond to TRBD1 or TRBD2 (5 bases each). V dropped 2 bases and J dropped 5 bases, with 20 bases sitting between them. This CDR3 is built from 17 residues. Germline loops: CDR1 MNHEY, CDR2 SMNVEV (reference sequence).

CDR3 DNA sequence: TGTGCCTGGAGTGTATCGGCAGGGGTCGAAAAACTGTTTTTT. It encodes CAWSVSAGVEKLFF. This sequence joins TRBV30 and TRBJ1-4; tentatively, D is TRBD1 (6 bases). Germline CDR1 reads GTSNPN; CDR2 reads SVGIG (reference sequence). The germline V and J ends were trimmed by 0 bases and 8 bases, with 13 bases remaining between them. The CDR3 covers 14 residues.

This chain joins TRBV19 and TRBJ1-3, with D unresolved. V lost 4 bases to trimming and J lost 0 bases, with 13 bases between them. The germline gives CDR1 LNHDA, CDR2 SQIVND (reference sequence). The CDR3 runs to 16 residues. The CDR3 sequence: CASSKSRDNSGNTIYF. CDR3 DNA sequence: TGTGCCAGTAGTAAATCGCGAGATAACTCTGGAAACACCATATATTTT.

The chain carries TRBV6-2 or TRBV6-3 and TRBJ2-7; 7 positions match TRBD2. The J segment lost 1 base and the V segment lost 5 bases, leaving 5 bases of the junction unmatched. This CDR3 contains 14 residues. Germline V CDR1 and CDR2: MNHEY, SVGEGT. CDR3 sequence: CASSRPSGSYEQYF. The CDR3 DNA sequence: TGTGCCAGCAGTCGCCCTAGCGGTTCCTACGAGCAGTACTTC.

The J gene is TRBJ2-1, the V gene TRBV6-2 or TRBV6-3; D might be TRBD2 (7 bases). CDR3 length: 15 residues. Germline V lookup: CDR1 MNHEY, CDR2 SVGEGT. V was cut by 2 bases and J by 3 bases, with 11 bases left in between. In nucleotides, the CDR3 is TGTGCCAGCAGTTACGAGGGGGGGAACTACAATGAGCAGTTCTTC. Protein product: CASSYEGGNYNEQFF.

This chain connects TRBV4-3 to TRBJ1-1, with D unresolved. Germline-derived CDR1 and CDR2 are LGHNA and YSLEER. V lost 4 bases to trimming and J lost 0 bases, with 9 bases between them. There are 14 residues in the CDR3. Here the CDR3 DNA reads TGCGCCAGCAGCCCGGGGTCCTTGAACACTGAAGCTTTCTTT. This sequence encodes CASSPGSLNTEAFF.

The CDR3 coding sequence is TGCAGCAGTCGGGGTGGGAGCTCTGGAAACACCATATATTTT. It codes for CSSRGGSSGNTIYF. The chain recombines TRBV29-1 with TRBJ1-3, with unresolved D. In germline, CDR1 is SQVTM, CDR2 ANQGSEA. The V end was cut by 8 bases, the J end by 0 bases, with 14 bases between. This CDR3 has 14 amino acids.

The V and J genes are TRBV5-5 and TRBJ1-1; unclear D gene. The germline V gene encodes CDR1 SGHKS and CDR2 YYEKEE (reference sequence). The V end lost 1 base, the J end lost 1 base, and 8 bases lay between the germline ends. The CDR3 totals 14 residues. Written as DNA, the CDR3 is TGTGCCAGCAGCTTGCAGACACCGAACACTGAAGCTTTCTTT. Translated: CASSLQTPNTEAFF.

The rearrangement joins TRBV19 to TRBJ2-1, with 9 bases that match TRBD2. Germline V gives CDR1 LNHDA, CDR2 SQIVND (reference sequence). This CDR3 is built from 16 residues. Unmatched junction bases numbered 7, after V lost 2 bases and J lost 5 bases. The CDR3 here is CASSIRLAGTNNEQFF. The CDR3 bases are TGTGCCAGTAGTATAAGGCTAGCGGGGACTAACAATGAGCAGTTCTTC.

The chain combines TRBV9 with TRBJ2-5, with D possibly matching TRBD2 (5 bases). The germline V and J ends were trimmed by 1 base and 5 bases, with 9 bases remaining between them. CDR1 is SGDLS and CDR2 is YYNGEE in the germline V gene. The CDR3 consists of 13 residues. The CDR3 here is CASSVLAWETQYF. Written as DNA, the CDR3 is TGTGCCAGCAGCGTACTAGCATGGGAGACCCAGTACTTC.

The rearrangement links TRBV6-2 or TRBV6-3 to TRBJ1-6; D is ambiguous. The germline CDR1 and CDR2 sequences are MNHEY and SVGEGT. V shed 6 bases and J shed 9 bases, with 15 bases lying between them. The CDR3 loop spans 14 amino acids. This CDR3 is CASSLDGKISPLHF. The DNA for the CDR3 is TGTGCCAGCAGCCTCGACGGGAAGATTTCACCCCTCCACTTT.

The chain is built from TRBV6-5 and TRBJ2-1; D not certain. The CDR3 runs 14 residues. CDR1 MNHEY and CDR2 SVGAGI come from the germline V gene. Between the trimmed V and J ends, which lost 2 bases and 6 bases, there was a span of 11 bases. The CDR3, as DNA: TGTGCCAGCAGTTACGGCTTGTACGGCAATGAGCAGTTCTTC. Its protein is CASSYGLYGNEQFF.